Given below is one T cell receptor beta chain in context. The time point: newly diagnosed GD, antithyroid drugs for less than 3 months. RNA from PBMCs was the source of the TCR library. The sample comes from a study of regulatory T cells in long-lasting Graves disease. Combining iRepertoire HTBI primers with Arm-PCR of CDR3 regions, the authors built TCR beta libraries. TCRdb analysed the multiplex PCR reads with MiXCR anew, one entry per CDR3 protein. Of roughly 610,000 distinct CDR3 sequences in the sample, roughly 15% were seen once. The V gene's germline CDR1 is DFQATT and CDR2 SNEGSKA (reference sequence). Trimming shortened V by 6 bases and J by 6 bases, and 21 bases separated the two germline ends. This CDR3 has 15 residues. These same records also appear under a second study, on T cells in Graves' hyperthyroidism and ophthalmopathy. Per that study: Blood also carried most thyroid clonotypes expanded above 0.001.

Material: peripheral blood mononuclear cells (PBMCs), obtained at new diagnosis, from a patient treated with antithyroid drugs. This chain links TRBV20-1 with TRBJ2-1; weak D call: TRBD1 (6 bases). This receptor was taken from a woman in her twenties or thirties with Graves disease. CDR3 region: CSAQKSQGRFNEQFF. The DNA of the CDR3 is TGCAGTGCACAGAAATCACAGGGCCGTTTCAATGAGCAGTTCTTC.